Shown below are 13 T cell receptor beta chains from a single sample sequenced in a study of shared clonotypes between healthy human individuals. Sequencing was performed with immunoSEQ multiplex PCR; in TCRdb, only in-frame clones are kept and a portion is missing. The sample lists 2 million to 2.5 million clones, under 95% seen once, with around 0.38% in the top ten. Sequencing input: naive CD4+ T cells from PBMCs. Sample subset: CD45RA+ positively selected. The receptors were gathered from a man younger than 30 in good health. Some clones in this sample may be carry-over from other donors' samples.

The table lists this clone with a count of one. This chain joins TRBV7-2 and TRBJ2-2; 10 nucleotides align to TRBD2. The germline CDR1 and CDR2 sequences are SGHTA and FQGNSA. This CDR3 is 16 amino acids long. The trim removed 5 bases at V and 1 base at J, leaving 4 bases unmatched. CDR3 sequence: CASSPRLAGNTGELFF. The CDR3 DNA follows: TGTGCCAGCAGCCCCCGACTAGCGGGGAACACCGGGGAGCTGTTTTTT.

A remark on this clone: One junction end disagrees with the germline gene, perhaps due to a read error. CDR3 protein: CSVEAGGIWAAQYF. DNA of the CDR3: TGCAGCGTGGAAGCCGGGGGGATCTGGGCGGCGCAGTATTTT. The chain has TRBV29-1 and TRBJ2-3; 7 bases map to TRBD2. The CDR3 loop spans 14 amino acids. The germline V gene has CDR1 SQVTM and CDR2 ANQGSEA.

J is TRBJ1-2 and V is TRBV28, with D tentatively TRBD1 (5 bases). The germline V gene encodes CDR1 MDHEN and CDR2 SYDVKM. Trimming pared 7 bases from V and 4 bases from J, leaving 13 bases between. The CDR3 is 13 amino acids. CDR3 region: CASTPGRSYGYTF. The CDR3 nucleotides read TGTGCCAGCACCCCGGGACGGAGCTATGGCTACACCTTC.

This chain links TRBV6-1 with TRBJ2-1; D not certain. The CDR3 runs 15 residues. Germline V CDR1 and CDR2: MNHNS, SASEGT. V lost 0 bases and J 3 bases, leaving 9 bases between the germline ends. CDR3 residues: CASSEAPRSYNEQFF. Written as DNA, the CDR3 is TGTGCCAGCAGTGAAGCCCCCAGGAGCTACAATGAGCAGTTCTTC.

The J gene is TRBJ1-1, the V gene TRBV6-5, with 12 positions matching TRBD1. The J segment lost 6 bases and the V segment lost 6 bases, leaving 5 bases of the junction unmatched. This CDR3 spans 14 amino acids. Germline V gives CDR1 MNHEY, CDR2 SVGAGI. CDR3 nucleotides: TGTGCCAGCAGCCCCCGGGACAGGGGGCCTGAAGCTTTCTTT. Its protein is CASSPRDRGPEAFF.

This CDR3 is CASSDRGRANEKLFF. CDR3 DNA: TGTGCCAGCAGTGACAGGGGAAGGGCTAATGAAAAACTGTTTTTT. V and J are TRBV2 and TRBJ1-4; maybe TRBD1 (6 bases). The CDR3 sequence is 15 residues long. Germline V gene lookup returns CDR1 SNHLY and CDR2 FYNNEI. Trimming took 3 bases from V and 3 from J, leaving 11 bases between them. The full variable domain, rest sourced from reference TRBV2 and TRBJ1-4, is EPEVTQTPSHQVTQMGQEVILRCVPISNHLYFYWYRQILGQKVEFLVSFYNNEISEKSEIFDDQFSVERPDGSNFTLKIRSTKLEDSAMYFCASSDRGRANEKLFFGSGTQLSVL.

In nucleotides, the CDR3 is TGTGCCAGCAGCCAAGTCGGGACGCTCAACAACAATGAGCAGTTCTTC. Encoded protein: CASSQVGTLNNNEQFF. V is TRBV4-2 and J is TRBJ2-1, with D perhaps assigned TRBD1 or TRBD2 (5 bases each). The germline gives CDR1 LGHNA, CDR2 YNFKEQ. This CDR3 region has 16 residues. V lost 1 base to trimming and J lost 5 bases, with 15 bases between them.

The gene calls are TRBV29-1 and TRBJ2-7; 8 bases are shared with TRBD2. In germline, CDR1 is SQVTM, CDR2 ANQGSEA. The junction had 10 bases not matched to a gene; V was cut back by 4 bases and J by 5 bases. CDR3 length equals 14 residues. The CDR3 nucleotides read TGCAGCGTTGCTCGGGAGGGCCTGCAGCACGAGCAGTACTTC. Translating gives CSVAREGLQHEQYF.

This chain uses TRBV6-4 with TRBJ2-3; maybe TRBD1 (6 bases). Per the germline V gene, CDR1 is MRHNA and CDR2 is SNTAGT. This CDR3 spans 13 amino acids. V lost 5 bases and J lost 3, with 9 bases in between. CDR3 amino acids: CASSNTGTDTQYF. The DNA for the CDR3 is TGTGCCAGCAGTAATACAGGGACAGATACGCAGTATTTT.

The chain recombines TRBV6-1 with TRBJ2-5; the match to TRBD1 covers 10 bases. Germline CDR1 MNHNS, CDR2 SASEGT. V gave up 1 base and J gave up 4 bases; unmatched junction bases: 12. The length of the CDR3 is 18 residues. The CDR3 region is CASSEDPGTGAFGETQYF. In DNA, the CDR3 is TGTGCCAGCAGTGAAGATCCCGGGACAGGGGCGTTCGGAGAGACCCAGTACTTC.

The chain joins TRBV29-1 to TRBJ2-3; the D call may be TRBD1 or TRBD2 (5 bases each). V gave up 7 bases and J gave up 4 bases, with 15 bases separating them. CDR1 is SQVTM and CDR2 is ANQGSEA in the germline V gene. The CDR3 is 13 residues long. The CDR3 loop is CSGGGRAADTQYF. The CDR3 coding sequence is TGCAGCGGAGGAGGCAGGGCCGCAGATACGCAGTATTTT.

The chain links TRBV7-9 to TRBJ1-2; TRBD1 agrees at 7 bases. With V trimmed by 3 bases and J by 0 bases, 16 bases remained unmatched. This CDR3 is 19 amino acids long. Germline V lookup: CDR1 SEHNR, CDR2 FQNEAQ (reference sequence). The CDR3 nucleotides read TGTGCCAGCAGCTTTACCGCCCTTGACAGGGACGAAGCTAACTATGGCTACACCTTC. Translation: CASSFTALDRDEANYGYTF.

The chain links TRBV18 to TRBJ1-1, with D perhaps matching TRBD1 (6 bases). Germline lookup yields CDR1 KGHSH and CDR2 LQKENI. This CDR3 has 13 residues. Trimming stripped 5 bases from V and 7 bases from J, with 14 bases between. The CDR3 loop reads CASSAGVGIEAFF. The CDR3 bases are TGTGCCAGCTCAGCAGGGGTAGGAATTGAAGCTTTCTTT. The whole variable domain, filled in from reference TRBV18 and TRBJ1-1, reads NAGVMQNPRHLVRRRGQEARLRCSPMKGHSHVYWYRQLPEEGLKFMVYLQKENIIDESGMPKERFSAEFPKEGPSILRIQQVVRGDSAAYFCASSAGVGIEAFFGQGTRLTVV.